The rows below give T cell receptor beta chains drawn from one sample of a study of T cell repertoires in cytomegalovirus infection. Their antigen targets remain unknown. TCRdb reanalysed the reads using MiXCR and keeps one entry per CDR3 protein. The sample shows approximately 24,000 distinct CDR3 sequences, roughly 20% of them seen only once. The specimen comprised CD8+ T cells from cultured PBMCs, sampled from culture after CMV antigen stimulation. The receptors were sampled from a human donor in good health (CMV status not recorded). Some clones in this sample may be carry-over from other donors' samples. CDR3s include the opening cysteine and the closing phenylalanine or tryptophan. Each record gives: J gene, clone size, D gene, V gene, CDR3 protein, CDR3 DNA. The D gene is left open where the match is weak. The size of a clone is reported for some rows only, either as once, few or many, or as a class for expanded clones.

j_gene: TRBJ1-5
abundance: many
d_gene: NA
v_gene: TRBV7-2
CDR3aa: CASSLDRVVGNQPQHF
CDR3nt: TGTGCCAGCAGCTTAGACAGGGTAGTGGGCAATCAGCCCCAGCATTTT

j_gene: TRBJ2-5
abundance: NA
d_gene: NA
v_gene: TRBV28
CDR3aa: CASSLNGGRETQYF
CDR3nt: TGTGCCAGCAGTTTAAATGGGGGGCGAGAGACCCAGTACTTC

j_gene: TRBJ1-6
abundance: NA
d_gene: NA
v_gene: TRBV25-1
CDR3aa: CASGGPNNSPLHF
CDR3nt: TGTGCCAGCGGGGGACCAAATAATTCACCCCTCCACTTT

j_gene: TRBJ2-5
abundance: few
d_gene: NA
v_gene: TRBV18
CDR3aa: CASSRQETQYF
CDR3nt: TGTGCCAGCTCACGTCAAGAGACCCAGTACTTC

j_gene: TRBJ1-1
abundance: NA
d_gene: NA
v_gene: TRBV19
CDR3aa: CASGKSKGWNTEAFF
CDR3nt: TGTGCCAGCGGGAAGAGCAAGGGCTGGAACACTGAAGCTTTCTTT

j_gene: TRBJ1-1
abundance: NA
d_gene: NA
v_gene: TRBV4-1
CDR3aa: CASSPGGIREAFF
CDR3nt: TGTGCCAGCAGCCCGGGGGGTATACGAGAAGCTTTCTTT

j_gene: TRBJ2-7
abundance: many
d_gene: TRBD2
v_gene: TRBV7-2
CDR3aa: CASSLDSGSSYEQYF
CDR3nt: TGTGCCAGCAGCTTAGACAGCGGGAGCTCCTACGAGCAGTACTTC

j_gene: TRBJ2-1
abundance: many
d_gene: NA
v_gene: TRBV7-9
CDR3aa: CAMETGMSDEQFF
CDR3nt: TGTGCCATGGAAACCGGGATGAGTGATGAGCAGTTCTTC

j_gene: TRBJ2-7
abundance: many
d_gene: TRBD1
v_gene: TRBV7-2
CDR3aa: CASSLGQGLYEQYF
CDR3nt: TGTGCCAGCAGCTTAGGACAGGGTCTATACGAGCAGTACTTC

j_gene: TRBJ2-5
abundance: few
d_gene: NA
v_gene: TRBV18
CDR3aa: CASSPRAVETQYF
CDR3nt: TGTGCCAGCTCGCCGAGGGCGGTAGAGACCCAGTACTTC

j_gene: TRBJ2-5
abundance: few
d_gene: NA
v_gene: TRBV7-6
CDR3aa: CASSVETLYQETQYF
CDR3nt: TGTGCCAGCAGCGTAGAGACACTGTACCAAGAGACCCAGTACTTC

j_gene: TRBJ2-3
abundance: NA
d_gene: TRBD2
v_gene: TRBV6-5
CDR3aa: CASSPTSGGAVDTQYF
CDR3nt: TGTGCCAGCAGTCCAACAAGCGGGGGGGCGGTAGATACGCAGTATTTT

j_gene: TRBJ2-1
abundance: few
d_gene: NA
v_gene: TRBV12-3/TRBV12-4
CDR3aa: CASSLPRDWGNNEQFF
CDR3nt: TGTGCCAGCAGTTTGCCCCGGGACTGGGGGAACAATGAGCAGTTCTTC

j_gene: TRBJ2-2
abundance: NA
d_gene: TRBD1
v_gene: TRBV7-9
CDR3aa: CASSLEDRYSNTGELFF
CDR3nt: TGTGCCAGCAGCTTAGAGGACAGGTACTCGAACACCGGGGAGCTGTTTTTT

j_gene: TRBJ1-1
abundance: few
d_gene: TRBD1
v_gene: TRBV6-1
CDR3aa: CASSKTGVTEAFF
CDR3nt: TGTGCCAGCAGTAAAACAGGGGTGACTGAAGCTTTCTTT

j_gene: TRBJ2-5
abundance: NA
d_gene: NA
v_gene: TRBV29-1
CDR3aa: CSVGEETQYF
CDR3nt: TGCAGCGTTGGAGAAGAGACCCAGTACTTC

j_gene: TRBJ2-7
abundance: few
d_gene: TRBD1
v_gene: TRBV6-1
CDR3aa: CASTYGDSTYEQYF
CDR3nt: TGTGCCAGCACCTACGGGGACAGCACCTACGAGCAGTACTTC

j_gene: TRBJ1-5
abundance: few
d_gene: NA
v_gene: TRBV20-1
CDR3aa: CSARGVSSNQPQHF
CDR3nt: TGCAGTGCTAGAGGGGTATCGAGCAATCAGCCCCAGCATTTT

j_gene: TRBJ2-3
abundance: NA
d_gene: NA
v_gene: TRBV28
CDR3aa: CASSLELLGAFSTDTQYF
CDR3nt: TGTGCCAGCAGTTTAGAATTGTTAGGGGCTTTTAGCACAGATACGCAGTATTTT

j_gene: TRBJ1-1
abundance: few
d_gene: TRBD1
v_gene: TRBV6-1
CDR3aa: CASSVRGATIRGIFVEAFF
CDR3nt: TGTGCCAGCAGTGTCAGGGGGGCCACGATCAGGGGGATCTTCGTCGAAGCTTTCTTT

j_gene: TRBJ1-1
abundance: many
d_gene: NA
v_gene: TRBV6-1
CDR3aa: CASSEALGVSTEAFF
CDR3nt: TGTGCCAGCAGTGAAGCGCTCGGGGTAAGCACTGAAGCTTTCTTT

j_gene: TRBJ1-6
abundance: few
d_gene: NA
v_gene: TRBV18
CDR3aa: CASSPSRSSYNSPLHF
CDR3nt: TGTGCCAGCTCACCCAGCCGGAGCTCCTATAATTCACCCCTCCACTTT

j_gene: TRBJ1-1
abundance: NA
d_gene: NA
v_gene: TRBV5-6
CDR3aa: CASSSPRVGNTEAFF
CDR3nt: TGTGCCAGCAGCTCTCCTAGGGTGGGGAACACTGAAGCTTTCTTT

j_gene: TRBJ1-1
abundance: NA
d_gene: NA
v_gene: TRBV10-3
CDR3aa: CAISESTEPNTEAFF
CDR3nt: TGTGCCATCAGTGAGTCGACAGAGCCGAACACTGAAGCTTTCTTT

j_gene: TRBJ2-7
abundance: few
d_gene: TRBD2
v_gene: TRBV19
CDR3aa: CASSMSGSGAYEQYF
CDR3nt: TGTGCCAGTAGTATGAGCGGGAGCGGGGCCTACGAGCAGTACTTC

j_gene: TRBJ2-7
abundance: few
d_gene: TRBD2
v_gene: TRBV6-5
CDR3aa: CASSGLAGDYEQYF
CDR3nt: TGTGCCAGCAGTGGGCTAGCGGGGGACTACGAGCAGTACTTC

j_gene: TRBJ2-5
abundance: NA
d_gene: NA
v_gene: TRBV20-1
CDR3aa: CSAPRDGAAQETQYF
CDR3nt: TGCAGTGCTCCGAGGGACGGTGCGGCCCAAGAGACCCAGTACTTC

j_gene: TRBJ1-1
abundance: many
d_gene: NA
v_gene: TRBV7-8
CDR3aa: CASSLVEGMNTEAFF
CDR3nt: TGTGCCAGCAGCTTAGTTGAGGGGATGAACACTGAAGCTTTCTTT

j_gene: TRBJ1-1
abundance: many
d_gene: TRBD1
v_gene: TRBV6-1
CDR3aa: CASRDRQGISEAFF
CDR3nt: TGTGCCAGCAGGGACCGACAGGGGATCTCTGAAGCTTTCTTT

j_gene: TRBJ2-7
abundance: NA
d_gene: NA
v_gene: TRBV20-1
CDR3aa: CSARAIRSYEQYF
CDR3nt: TGCAGTGCTAGAGCGATTAGGTCCTACGAGCAGTACTTC

j_gene: TRBJ2-3
abundance: NA
d_gene: TRBD1
v_gene: TRBV6-1
CDR3aa: CASSGDSDTDTQYF
CDR3nt: TGTGCCAGCTCTGGGGACAGCGACACAGATACGCAGTATTTT

j_gene: TRBJ2-7
abundance: NA
d_gene: TRBD1
v_gene: TRBV28
CDR3aa: CASSDRAHEQYF
CDR3nt: TGTGCCAGCTCAGACAGGGCCCACGAGCAGTACTTC

j_gene: TRBJ1-2
abundance: few
d_gene: NA
v_gene: TRBV23-1
CDR3aa: CASSQSLEGGNYGYTF
CDR3nt: TGCGCCAGCAGTCAATCGTTAGAGGGTGGGAACTATGGCTACACCTTC

j_gene: TRBJ2-5
abundance: many
d_gene: NA
v_gene: TRBV7-6
CDR3aa: CASSLALSLQETQYF
CDR3nt: TGTGCCAGCAGCTTAGCACTTTCATTACAAGAGACCCAGTACTTC

j_gene: TRBJ1-2
abundance: NA
d_gene: NA
v_gene: TRBV4-1
CDR3aa: CASSRSNGGGGHGYTF
CDR3nt: TGCGCCAGCAGCCGCTCAAACGGTGGGGGGGGGCATGGCTACACCTTC

j_gene: TRBJ2-2
abundance: many
d_gene: TRBD1
v_gene: TRBV7-8
CDR3aa: CASSFRQGYTGELFF
CDR3nt: TGTGCCAGCAGCTTCAGACAGGGGTACACCGGGGAGCTGTTTTTT

j_gene: TRBJ2-7
abundance: NA
d_gene: TRBD2
v_gene: TRBV5-4
CDR3aa: CASSLAGLYEQYF
CDR3nt: TGTGCCAGCAGCTTGGCGGGACTATACGAGCAGTACTTC

j_gene: TRBJ1-5
abundance: few
d_gene: TRBD1
v_gene: TRBV10-2
CDR3aa: CASSGTGWNQPQHF
CDR3nt: TGCGCCAGCAGTGGGACAGGGTGGAATCAGCCCCAGCATTTT

j_gene: TRBJ2-5
abundance: medium-sized
d_gene: TRBD2
v_gene: TRBV5-6
CDR3aa: CASSAGLAGGIQETQYF
CDR3nt: TGTGCCAGCAGCGCAGGACTAGCGGGGGGCATCCAAGAGACCCAGTACTTC

j_gene: TRBJ1-2
abundance: few
d_gene: TRBD1
v_gene: TRBV4-1
CDR3aa: CASSRTGTGEDYGYTF
CDR3nt: TGCGCCAGCAGCCGTACCGGGACAGGGGAAGACTATGGCTACACCTTC

j_gene: TRBJ2-1
abundance: NA
d_gene: TRBD1
v_gene: TRBV20-1
CDR3aa: CSARVQDRVGEQFF
CDR3nt: TGCAGTGCTAGAGTCCAGGACAGGGTGGGTGAGCAGTTCTTC